This is a list of T cell receptor beta chains from one sample in a study of blood T cell repertoires in COVID-19. Clones were read by immunoSEQ multiplex PCR, and TCRdb kept only the in-frame ones, dropping some. Here the sample spans over 300,000 clones, roughly 86% being singletons. Sequencing was carried out using peripheral blood. These receptors all come from a woman in her fifties or sixties with acute or convalescent COVID-19. The CDR3 runs from the conserved cysteine through the conserved F or W. D genes are given only for firm matches. Not every row has a clone size; where given, it reads once, few, many or a size class.

NA	NA	TRBV15	TRBJ2-6	CATSPDTARGANVLTF	TGTGCCACCAGCCCTGACACGGCCCGTGGGGCCAACGTCCTGACTTTC
NA	NA	TRBV3-1/TRBV3-2	TRBJ2-1	CASSQGHRENEQFF	TGTGCCAGCAGCCAAGGACACAGGGAAAATGAGCAGTTCTTC
NA	TRBD1	TRBV9	TRBJ2-6	CASSSLTGGAGGANVLTF	TGTGCCAGCAGCTCCCTCACAGGGGGCGCAGGTGGGGCCAACGTCCTGACTTTC
NA	NA	TRBV21-1	TRBJ2-7	CARGQTGRHEQYF	TGTGCCAGGGGACAAACAGGGCGACACGAGCAGTACTTC
NA	TRBD1	TRBV6-4	TRBJ1-2	CASSDSPGGDGYTF	TGTGCCAGCAGTGACTCGCCAGGGGGCGATGGCTACACCTTC
NA	NA	TRBV3-1/TRBV3-2	TRBJ1-1	CASSQVVAREAFF	TGTGCCAGCAGCCAAGTGGTAGCCCGTGAAGCTTTCTTT
NA	TRBD1	TRBV7-8	TRBJ2-1	CASSTGGLHYNEQFF	TGTGCCAGCAGCACAGGGGGACTCCATTACAATGAGCAGTTCTTC
NA	NA	TRBV4-3	TRBJ2-7	CASSQVLRDTYEQYF	TGCGCCAGCAGCCAAGTACTGAGGGACACCTACGAGCAGTACTTC
many	NA	TRBV28	TRBJ2-1	CASSFRRTLANEQFF	TGTGCCAGCAGTTTTCGCCGGACACTTGCCAATGAGCAGTTCTTC
NA	NA	TRBV20-1	TRBJ1-1	CSASGGGNTEAFF	TGCAGTGCTAGTGGGGGGGGGAACACTGAAGCTTTCTTT
few	TRBD2	TRBV4-2	TRBJ2-3	CASSQDSYTSGTQYF	TGTGCCAGCAGCCAAGATTCCTATACTAGCGGGACGCAGTATTTT
NA	NA	TRBV6-4	TRBJ1-1	CASSEWVGAEAFF	TGTGCCAGCAGTGAGTGGGTAGGAGCTGAAGCTTTCTTT
NA	NA	TRBV5-1	TRBJ1-5	CASSLFPTGSNQPQHF	TGCGCCAGCAGCTTGTTTCCGACGGGGAGCAATCAGCCCCAGCATTTT
NA	TRBD1	TRBV6-5	TRBJ1-1	CASSSLLRTGGGWAFF	TGTGCCAGCAGTTCCCTCCTCCGGACAGGGGGCGGCTGGGCTTTCTTT
NA	TRBD1	TRBV5-1	TRBJ2-5	CASSNGQGETQYF	TGCGCCAGCAGCAACGGACAGGGGGAGACCCAGTACTTC
NA	NA	TRBV7-9	TRBJ2-7	CASSLAGGGEQYF	TGTGCCAGCAGCTTAGCTGGAGGAGGCGAGCAGTACTTC
NA	NA	TRBV3-1/TRBV3-2	TRBJ2-1	CASSQWGEQSEQFF	TGTGCCAGCAGCCAATGGGGGGAGCAAAGTGAGCAGTTCTTC
NA	TRBD1	TRBV2	TRBJ2-3	CASSMDRGPTDTQYF	TGTGCCAGCAGTATGGACAGGGGGCCCACAGATACGCAGTATTTT
NA	TRBD1	TRBV11-2	TRBJ1-6	CASSLGGTGGNSPLHF	TGTGCCAGCAGCTTAGGGGGCACAGGGGGCAATTCACCCCTCCACTTT
NA	TRBD2	TRBV7-3	TRBJ2-7	CASSKGLAGSYEQYF	TGTGCCAGCAGCAAGGGATTAGCGGGCTCCTACGAGCAGTACTTC
NA	TRBD1	TRBV10-3	TRBJ1-5	CAIRGDRGANQPQHF	TGTGCCATCAGGGGGGACAGGGGAGCCAATCAGCCCCAGCATTTT
NA	TRBD1	TRBV6-5	TRBJ2-7	CASRVAGQGGYEQYF	TGTGCCAGCAGAGTCGCGGGACAGGGGGGATACGAGCAGTACTTC
NA	NA	TRBV2	TRBJ1-5	CASSLRVRGINQPQHF	TGTGCCAGCAGTCTTAGGGTTCGGGGGATCAATCAGCCCCAGCATTTT
NA	NA	TRBV6-6	TRBJ1-4	CASSYQGSTTNEKLFF	TGTGCCAGCAGTTACCAGGGCAGCACAACTAATGAAAAACTGTTTTTT
once	NA	TRBV9	TRBJ1-1	CASSVMEGTEAFF	TGTGCCAGCAGCGTTATGGAGGGGACTGAAGCTTTCTTT
NA	NA	TRBV7-2	TRBJ2-7	CASSLKQEAYEQYF	TGTGCCAGCAGCTTAAAGCAGGAGGCCTACGAGCAGTACTTC
NA	NA	TRBV28	TRBJ1-1	CASSLALENTEAFF	TGTGCCAGCAGTTTAGCGCTTGAGAACACTGAAGCTTTCTTT
NA	TRBD2	TRBV27	TRBJ2-3	CASISPKGREGADTQYF	TGTGCCAGCATTTCCCCGAAGGGGCGGGAGGGTGCGGATACGCAGTATTTT
NA	NA	TRBV4-3	TRBJ2-7	CASSQENSRTYEQYF	TGCGCCAGCAGCCAAGAAAACAGTAGAACCTACGAGCAGTACTTC
NA	TRBD1	TRBV30	TRBJ2-7	CAWSVSPLGQGFYEQYF	TGTGCCTGGAGTGTTTCTCCCCTCGGACAGGGGTTCTACGAGCAGTACTTC
NA	NA	TRBV11-1	TRBJ2-3	CASSFNPSGDTQYF	TGTGCCAGCAGCTTTAACCCCTCGGGGGATACGCAGTATTTT
NA	TRBD1	TRBV28	TRBJ1-5	CASSFSLGTVNQPQHF	TGTGCCAGCAGTTTTTCCCTCGGGACAGTCAATCAGCCCCAGCATTTT
NA	NA	TRBV27	TRBJ1-5	CASSSGWQPQHF	TGTGCCAGCAGTTCAGGGTGGCAGCCCCAGCATTTT
NA	TRBD2	TRBV7-2	TRBJ2-3	CASQRDPLSTDTQYF	TGTGCCAGCCAGCGGGACCCTCTTAGCACAGATACGCAGTATTTT
NA	NA	TRBV28	TRBJ1-1	CASSLRRRNTEAFF	TGTGCCAGCAGTTTAAGAAGGAGAAACACTGAAGCTTTCTTT
NA	NA	TRBV15	TRBJ1-1	CATSRVISGTEAFF	TGTGCCACCAGCAGAGTTATCTCGGGCACTGAAGCTTTCTTT